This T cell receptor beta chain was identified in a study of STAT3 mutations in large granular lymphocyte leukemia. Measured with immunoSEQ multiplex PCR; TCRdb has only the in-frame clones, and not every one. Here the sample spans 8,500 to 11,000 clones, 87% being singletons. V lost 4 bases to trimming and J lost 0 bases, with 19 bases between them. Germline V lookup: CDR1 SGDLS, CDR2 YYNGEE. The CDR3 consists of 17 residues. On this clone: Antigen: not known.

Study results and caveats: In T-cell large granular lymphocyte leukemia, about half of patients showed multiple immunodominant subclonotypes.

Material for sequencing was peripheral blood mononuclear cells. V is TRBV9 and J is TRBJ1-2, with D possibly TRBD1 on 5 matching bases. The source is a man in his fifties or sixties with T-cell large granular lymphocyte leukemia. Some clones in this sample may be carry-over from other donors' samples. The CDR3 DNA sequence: TGTGCCAGCAGCCCCTCCGGGGGGGGGTTCACTAACTATGGCTACACCTTC. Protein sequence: CASSPSGGGFTNYGYTF. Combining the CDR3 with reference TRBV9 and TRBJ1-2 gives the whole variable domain DSGVTQTPKHLITATGQRVTLRCSPRSGDLSVYWYQQSLDQGLQFLIQYYNGEERAKGNILERFSAQQFPDLHSELNLSSLELGDSALYFCASSPSGGGFTNYGYTFGSGTRLTVV.